This is a list of T cell receptor beta chains from one sample in a study of T and B cells in COVID-19 patients. One entry per CDR3 protein results from TCRdb running MiXCR on the multiplex PCR reads. The sample comprises about 11,000 distinct CDR3 sequences, approximately 31% of which are singletons, and about 18% rests with the top ten. Sequencing was carried out using blood. All receptors derive from a human donor with active COVID-19. Each CDR3 is given with its conserved first and last residue. A D gene is named only where the DNA matches it firmly. Not every row has a clone size; where given, it reads once, few, many or a size class.

v_gene,d_gene,abundance,j_gene,CDR3aa,CDR3nt
TRBV5-6,TRBD1,few,TRBJ2-1,CASSLGTGVRSYNEQFF,TGTGCCAGCAGCTTGGGGACAGGGGTTCGCTCCTACAATGAGCAGTTCTTC
TRBV7-6,TRBD1,medium-sized,TRBJ2-2,CASSSGQGYTGELFF,TGTGCCAGCAGCTCGGGACAGGGCTACACCGGGGAGCTGTTTTTT
TRBV12-3/TRBV12-4,-,few,TRBJ1-3,CASSPSKAGNTIYF,TGTGCCAGCAGTCCCTCAAAGGCCGGAAACACCATATATTTT
TRBV19,-,medium-sized,TRBJ1-5,CASSLQIWDARARDQPQHF,TGTGCCAGTAGTTTACAGATCTGGGACGCCAGGGCGAGAGATCAGCCCCAGCATTTT
TRBV29-1,-,medium-sized,TRBJ1-1,CSVDRTVGGTEAFF,TGCAGCGTTGACCGCACGGTGGGCGGGACTGAAGCTTTCTTT
TRBV27,-,few,TRBJ1-2,CASSLNTGLNYGYTF,TGTGCCAGCAGCCTAAACACAGGGCTTAACTATGGCTACACCTTC
TRBV18,-,few,TRBJ1-1,CASSLSASRGRHEWDTEAFF,TGTGCCAGCTCACTATCCGCTTCAAGGGGAAGGCACGAATGGGACACTGAAGCTTTCTTT
TRBV7-9,TRBD1,-,TRBJ2-3,CASSLQGAKDTQYF,TGTGCCAGCAGCCTACAGGGGGCGAAAGATACGCAGTATTTT
TRBV18,-,medium-sized,TRBJ2-7,CASSPARGFEQYF,TGTGCCAGCTCACCTGCTCGGGGTTTCGAGCAGTACTTC
TRBV7-9,-,-,TRBJ1-5,CASSLGSEGTSSPQHF,TGTGCCAGCAGCTTAGGGTCCGAGGGGACCTCGTCGCCCCAGCATTTT
TRBV7-2,TRBD1,few,TRBJ1-5,CASSSYQGAGNQPQHF,TGTGCCAGCAGCTCGTACCAGGGGGCTGGCAATCAGCCCCAGCATTTT
TRBV6-1,-,-,TRBJ2-7,CASSEGFWWGKSNSYEQYF,TGTGCCAGCAGTGAAGGGTTTTGGTGGGGCAAGTCTAACTCCTACGAGCAGTACTTC
TRBV6-1,-,-,TRBJ2-1,CASSEIDEQFF,TGTGCCAGCAGTGAAATTGATGAGCAGTTCTTC
TRBV10-3,TRBD2,-,TRBJ2-3,CAISDGRGGTDTQYF,TGTGCCATCAGTGATGGGCGGGGGGGCACAGATACGCAGTATTTT
TRBV5-6,TRBD1,medium-sized,TRBJ1-4,CASSLHLLTGMREKLFF,TGTGCCAGCAGCTTGCATCTGTTGACAGGGATGAGGGAAAAACTGTTTTTT
TRBV27,TRBD1,medium-sized,TRBJ1-2,CASSLSTGGGNGYTF,TGTGCCAGCAGTTTATCGACAGGGGGAGGGAATGGCTACACCTTC
TRBV6-5,-,-,TRBJ1-2,CASSEASRVYGYTF,TGTGCCAGCAGTGAAGCCTCCAGGGTCTATGGCTACACCTTC
TRBV12-3/TRBV12-4,TRBD2,-,TRBJ2-5,CASSLGTSGGGETQYF,TGTGCCAGCAGTTTAGGGACTAGCGGGGGGGGGGAGACCCAGTACTTC
TRBV11-1,TRBD2,-,TRBJ2-3,CASSKAASGDPTDTQYF,TGTGCCAGCAGCAAAGCGGCCAGCGGGGATCCCACAGATACGCAGTATTTT
TRBV6-1,-,few,TRBJ1-1,CASSATLNTEAFF,TGTGCCAGCAGTGCCACATTGAACACTGAAGCTTTCTTT
TRBV7-2,-,-,TRBJ1-1,CASSIGRNTEAFF,TGTGCCAGCAGCATAGGCAGGAACACTGAAGCTTTCTTT
TRBV6-5,-,-,TRBJ1-1,CASSVGSTGNTEAFF,TGTGCCAGCAGTGTGGGGAGCACAGGAAACACTGAAGCTTTCTTT
TRBV5-4,-,-,TRBJ1-1,CASSYGHRRENTEAFF,TGTGCCAGCAGCTATGGGCATAGGAGGGAGAACACTGAAGCTTTCTTT
TRBV6-2/TRBV6-3,-,few,TRBJ1-1,CASRRDDTNTEAFF,TGTGCCAGCAGGAGGGACGACACGAACACTGAAGCTTTCTTT
TRBV19,TRBD1,medium-sized,TRBJ1-1,CASRTGQGVTEAFF,TGTGCCAGTAGAACAGGACAGGGCGTAACTGAAGCTTTCTTT
TRBV18,TRBD1,-,TRBJ1-1,CASSPSPPQGATNTEAFF,TGTGCCAGCTCACCCTCCCCCCCACAGGGGGCGACGAACACTGAAGCTTTCTTT
TRBV6-5,-,-,TRBJ1-1,CASYQMNTEAFF,TGTGCCAGCTATCAGATGAACACTGAAGCTTTCTTT